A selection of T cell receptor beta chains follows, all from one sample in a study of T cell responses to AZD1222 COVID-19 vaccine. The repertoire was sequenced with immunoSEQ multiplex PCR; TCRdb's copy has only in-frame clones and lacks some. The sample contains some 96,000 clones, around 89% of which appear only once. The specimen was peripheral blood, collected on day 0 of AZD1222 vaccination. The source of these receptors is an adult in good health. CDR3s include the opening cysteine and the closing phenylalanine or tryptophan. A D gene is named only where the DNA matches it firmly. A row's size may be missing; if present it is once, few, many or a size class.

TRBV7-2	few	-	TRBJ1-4	CASSLGRSIPNEKLFF	TGTGCCAGCAGCTTAGGGAGGTCTATTCCTAATGAAAAACTGTTTTTT
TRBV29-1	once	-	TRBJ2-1	CSVLRRSYNEQFF	TGCAGCGTTCTGCGGCGCTCCTACAATGAGCAGTTCTTC
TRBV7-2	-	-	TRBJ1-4	CASSQTASNEKLFF	TGTGCCAGCAGCCAGACAGCCTCAAATGAAAAACTGTTTTTT
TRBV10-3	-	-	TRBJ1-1	CAISETDDTEAFF	TGTGCCATCAGTGAAACAGATGACACTGAAGCTTTCTTT
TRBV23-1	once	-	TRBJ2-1	CASSQPPLRAYNEQFF	TGCGCCAGCAGTCAACCCCCTCTGAGAGCCTACAATGAGCAGTTCTTC
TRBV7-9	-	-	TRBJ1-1	CASSLRSGRINTEAFF	TGTGCCAGCAGCTTAAGGTCTGGACGGATAAACACTGAAGCTTTCTTT
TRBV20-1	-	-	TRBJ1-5	CSASLSPAQPQHF	TGCAGTGCTAGTTTGTCGCCCGCTCAGCCCCAGCATTTT
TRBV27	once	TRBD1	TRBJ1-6	CASSLLGQGTLHF	TGTGCCAGCAGTCTCCTGGGACAGGGAACCCTCCACTTT
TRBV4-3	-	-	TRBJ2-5	CASSQGLGGVQYF	TGCGCCAGCAGCCAGGGTCTAGGGGGTGTCCAGTACTTC
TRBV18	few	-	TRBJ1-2	CASSPVQGDAANYGYTF	TGTGCCAGCTCACCTGTTCAGGGAGACGCCGCTAACTATGGCTACACCTTC
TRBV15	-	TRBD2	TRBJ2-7	CATSSVLAGSYEQYF	TGTGCCACCAGCAGTGTACTAGCGGGTTCCTACGAGCAGTACTTC
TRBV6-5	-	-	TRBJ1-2	CASSRDAAYYGYTF	TGTGCCAGCAGCCGAGATGCGGCCTACTATGGCTACACCTTC